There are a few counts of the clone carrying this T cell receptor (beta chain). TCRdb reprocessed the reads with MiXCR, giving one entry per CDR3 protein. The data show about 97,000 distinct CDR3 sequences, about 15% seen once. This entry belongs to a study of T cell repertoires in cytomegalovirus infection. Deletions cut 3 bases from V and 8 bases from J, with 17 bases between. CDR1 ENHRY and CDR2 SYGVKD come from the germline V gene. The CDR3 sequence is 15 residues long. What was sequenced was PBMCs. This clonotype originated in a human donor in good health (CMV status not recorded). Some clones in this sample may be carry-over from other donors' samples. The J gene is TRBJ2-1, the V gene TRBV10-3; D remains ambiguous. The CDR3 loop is CAISDPVSPSDEQFF. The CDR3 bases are TGTGCCATCAGTGATCCCGTTAGCCCCAGCGATGAGCAGTTCTTC.